The clone carrying this TCR beta chain was observed at least ten times. Its specificity is unknown. This entry comes from a study of T-cell reconstitution after alpha-beta-depleted transplantation in children. Construction of the TCRbeta library involved unique molecular identifiers. TCRdb re-analysed the PCR reads in MiXCR, keeping a single row per CDR3 protein. This sample carries about 490,000 distinct CDR3 sequences, roughly a tenth of them seen once, and the ten largest clones take 2% to 2.5%. Points from the study as a whole: One year post-transplant, T-cell counts and diversity were largely derived from T cells produced anew. The origin of high day-60 TCRbeta diversity in some patients lay in surviving recipient T cells and thymic progenitors. About two months after transplant, alpha-beta T cells reportedly came from several hundred expanded graft clones.

Germline assignment: CDR1 MDHEN and CDR2 SYDVKM. V dropped 4 bases and J dropped 4 bases, with 14 bases sitting between them. The CDR3 length is 14 residues. The source of this sequence is a child aged 2-15 years with inherited bone marrow failure, due to receive a stem cell transplant. This sample comprised PBMCs, obtained before TCRalphabeta/CD19-depleted stem cell transplant. The genes are TRBV28 and TRBJ2-7, with a possible D match to TRBD2 (5 bases). CDR3 coding DNA: TGTGCCAGCAGTTCCCGACGGGGAAGGTACGAGCAGTACTTC. Protein sequence: CASSSRRGRYEQYF. The full variable domain, rest sourced from reference TRBV28 and TRBJ2-7, is DVKVTQSSRYLVKRTGEKVFLECVQDMDHENMFWYRQDPGLGLRLIYFSYDVKMKEKGDIPEGYSVSREKKERFSLILESASTNQTSMYLCASSSRRGRYEQYFGPGTRLTVT.